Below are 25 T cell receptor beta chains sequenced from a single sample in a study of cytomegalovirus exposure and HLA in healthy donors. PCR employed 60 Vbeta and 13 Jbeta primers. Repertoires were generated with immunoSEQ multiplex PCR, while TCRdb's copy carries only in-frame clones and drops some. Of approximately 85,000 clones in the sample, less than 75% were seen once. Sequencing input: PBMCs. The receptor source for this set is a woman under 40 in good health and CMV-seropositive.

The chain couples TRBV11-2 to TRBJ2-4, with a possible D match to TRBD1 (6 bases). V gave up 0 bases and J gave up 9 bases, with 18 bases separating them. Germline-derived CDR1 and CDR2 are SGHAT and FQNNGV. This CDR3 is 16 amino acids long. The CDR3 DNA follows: TGTGCCAGCAGCTTAGAAGGGGCCCCAGGGGCAGGCATTCAGTACTTC. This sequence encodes CASSLEGAPGAGIQYF.

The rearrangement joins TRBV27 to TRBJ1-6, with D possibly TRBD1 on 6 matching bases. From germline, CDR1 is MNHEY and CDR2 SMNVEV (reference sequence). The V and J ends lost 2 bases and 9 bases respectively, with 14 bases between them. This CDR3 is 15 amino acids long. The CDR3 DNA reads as TGTGCCAGCAGTTTAAGGCCAGGGGAGAGTTCACCCCTCCACTTT. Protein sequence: CASSLRPGESSPLHF.

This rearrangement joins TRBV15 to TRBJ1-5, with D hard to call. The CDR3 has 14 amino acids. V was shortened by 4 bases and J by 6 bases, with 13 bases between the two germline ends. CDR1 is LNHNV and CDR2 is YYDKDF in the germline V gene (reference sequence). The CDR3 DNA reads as TGTGCCACCAGCACCTACCTTGAGGGTCAGCCCCAGCATTTT. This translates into CATSTYLEGQPQHF. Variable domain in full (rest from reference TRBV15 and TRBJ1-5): DAMVIQNPRYQVTQFGKPVTLSCSQTLNHNVMYWYQQKSSQAPKLLFHYYDKDFNNEADTPDNFQSRRPNTSFCFLDIRSPGLGDTAMYLCATSTYLEGQPQHFGDGTRLSIL.

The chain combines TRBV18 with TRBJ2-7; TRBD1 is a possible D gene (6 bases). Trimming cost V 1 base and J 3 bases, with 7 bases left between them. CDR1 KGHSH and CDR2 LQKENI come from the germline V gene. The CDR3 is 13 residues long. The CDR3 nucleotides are TGTGCCAGCTCACCACAGGGGGACTACGAGCAGTACTTC. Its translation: CASSPQGDYEQYF.

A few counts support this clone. The CDR3 DNA is TGTGCCAGCAGCTCTGGGACAGACGAAGCTTTCTTT. The encoded protein is CASSSGTDEAFF. This chain links TRBV7-3 with TRBJ1-1; 7 bases are a match to TRBD1. This CDR3 region has 12 residues. Trimming took 4 bases from V and 8 from J; bases not matched to a gene: 4. Germline V CDR1 and CDR2: SGHTA, FQGTGA.

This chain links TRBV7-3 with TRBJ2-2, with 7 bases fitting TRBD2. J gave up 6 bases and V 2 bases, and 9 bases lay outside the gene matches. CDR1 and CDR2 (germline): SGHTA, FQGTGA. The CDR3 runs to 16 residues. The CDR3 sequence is CASSLGGGDLAGELFF. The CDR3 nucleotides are TGTGCCAGCAGCTTAGGCGGGGGAGATTTGGCCGGGGAGCTGTTTTTT.

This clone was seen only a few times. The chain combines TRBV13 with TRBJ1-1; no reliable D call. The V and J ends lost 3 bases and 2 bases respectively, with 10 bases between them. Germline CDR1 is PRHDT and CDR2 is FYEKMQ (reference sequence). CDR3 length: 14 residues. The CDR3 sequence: CASSFMALNTEAFF. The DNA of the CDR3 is TGTGCCAGCAGCTTTATGGCCCTCAACACTGAAGCTTTCTTT.

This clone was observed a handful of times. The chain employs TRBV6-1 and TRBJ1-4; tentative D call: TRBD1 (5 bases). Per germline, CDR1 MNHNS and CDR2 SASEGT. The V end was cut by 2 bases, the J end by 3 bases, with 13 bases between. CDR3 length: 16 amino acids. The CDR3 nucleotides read TGTGCCAGCAGTGAACGGGGGGGGTCGGCTAATGAAAAACTGTTTTTT. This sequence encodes CASSERGGSANEKLFF.

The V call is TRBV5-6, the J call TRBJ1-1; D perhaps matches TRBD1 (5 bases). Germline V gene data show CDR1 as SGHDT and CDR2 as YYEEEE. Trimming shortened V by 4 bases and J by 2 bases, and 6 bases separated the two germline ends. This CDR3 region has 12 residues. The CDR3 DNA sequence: TGTGCCAGCAGCAGGACAAACACTGAAGCTTTCTTT. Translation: CASSRTNTEAFF.

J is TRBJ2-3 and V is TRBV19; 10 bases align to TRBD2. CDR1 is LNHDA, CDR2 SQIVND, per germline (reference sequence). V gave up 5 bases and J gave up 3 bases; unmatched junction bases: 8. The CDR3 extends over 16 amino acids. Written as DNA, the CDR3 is TGTGCCAGTAGTTTGCAGCGGGGGGGCAGGACAGATACGCAGTATTTT. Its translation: CASSLQRGGRTDTQYF. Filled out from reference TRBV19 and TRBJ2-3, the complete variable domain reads DGGITQSPKYLFRKEGQNVTLSCEQNLNHDAMYWYRQDPGQGLRLIYYSQIVNDFQKGDIAEGYSVSREKKESFPLTVTSAQKNPTAFYLCASSLQRGGRTDTQYFGPGTRLTVL.

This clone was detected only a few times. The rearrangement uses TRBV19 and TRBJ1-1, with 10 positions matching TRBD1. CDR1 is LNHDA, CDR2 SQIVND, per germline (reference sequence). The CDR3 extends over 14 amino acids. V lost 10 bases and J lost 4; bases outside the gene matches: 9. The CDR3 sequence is CATSPTGGSTEAFF. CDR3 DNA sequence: TGTGCCACCTCCCCGACAGGGGGCAGCACTGAAGCTTTCTTT. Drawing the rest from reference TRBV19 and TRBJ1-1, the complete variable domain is DGGITQSPKYLFRKEGQNVTLSCEQNLNHDAMYWYRQDPGQGLRLIYYSQIVNDFQKGDIAEGYSVSREKKESFPLTVTSAQKNPTAFYLCATSPTGGSTEAFFGQGTRLTVV.

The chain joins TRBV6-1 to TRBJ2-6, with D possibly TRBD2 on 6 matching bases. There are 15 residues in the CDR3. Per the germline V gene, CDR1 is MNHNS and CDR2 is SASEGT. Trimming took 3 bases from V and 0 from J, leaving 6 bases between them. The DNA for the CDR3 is TGTGCCAGCAGTGAGGGAGGCTCTGGGGCCAACGTCCTGACTTTC. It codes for CASSEGGSGANVLTF.

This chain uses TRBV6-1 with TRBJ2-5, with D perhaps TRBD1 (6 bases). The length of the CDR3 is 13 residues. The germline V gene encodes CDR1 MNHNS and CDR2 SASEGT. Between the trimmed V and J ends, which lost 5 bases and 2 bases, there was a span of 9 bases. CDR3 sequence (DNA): TGTGCCAGCAGTCGACAGGAGCAAGAGACCCAGTACTTC. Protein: CASSRQEQETQYF.

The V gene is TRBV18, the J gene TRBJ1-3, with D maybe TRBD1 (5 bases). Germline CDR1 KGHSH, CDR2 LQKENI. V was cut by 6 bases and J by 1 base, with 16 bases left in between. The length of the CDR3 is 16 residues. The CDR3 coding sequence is TGTGCCAGCTCGCCGACAGTAACATTATCTGGAAACACCATATATTTT. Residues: CASSPTVTLSGNTIYF. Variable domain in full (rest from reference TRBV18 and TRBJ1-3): NAGVMQNPRHLVRRRGQEARLRCSPMKGHSHVYWYRQLPEEGLKFMVYLQKENIIDESGMPKERFSAEFPKEGPSILRIQQVVRGDSAAYFCASSPTVTLSGNTIYFGEGSWLTVV.

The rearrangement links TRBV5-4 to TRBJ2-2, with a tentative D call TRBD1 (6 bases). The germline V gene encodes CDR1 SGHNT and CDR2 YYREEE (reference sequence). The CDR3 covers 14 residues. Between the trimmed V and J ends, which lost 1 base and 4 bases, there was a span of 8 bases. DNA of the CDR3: TGTGCCAGCAGCTTGTGGGGGCGCACCGGGGAGCTGTTTTTT. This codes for CASSLWGRTGELFF. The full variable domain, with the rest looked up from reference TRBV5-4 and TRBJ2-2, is ETGVTQSPTHLIKTRGQQVTLRCSSQSGHNTVSWYQQALGQGPQFIFQYYREEENGRGNFPPRFSGLQFPNYSSELNVNALELDDSALYLCASSLWGRTGELFFGEGSRLTVL.

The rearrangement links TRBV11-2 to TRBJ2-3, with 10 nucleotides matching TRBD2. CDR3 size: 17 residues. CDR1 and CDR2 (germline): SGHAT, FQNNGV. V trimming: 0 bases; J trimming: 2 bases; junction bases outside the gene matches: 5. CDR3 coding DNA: TGTGCCAGCAGCTTAGAGTCTAGCGGGGGAATCACAGATACGCAGTATTTT. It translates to CASSLESSGGITDTQYF.

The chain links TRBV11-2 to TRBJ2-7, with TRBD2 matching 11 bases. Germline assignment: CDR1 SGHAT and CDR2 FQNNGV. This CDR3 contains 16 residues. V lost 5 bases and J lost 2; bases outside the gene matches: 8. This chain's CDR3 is CASSLSGGAPAYEQYF. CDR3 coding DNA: TGTGCCAGCAGCCTTAGCGGGGGGGCTCCCGCCTACGAGCAGTACTTC.

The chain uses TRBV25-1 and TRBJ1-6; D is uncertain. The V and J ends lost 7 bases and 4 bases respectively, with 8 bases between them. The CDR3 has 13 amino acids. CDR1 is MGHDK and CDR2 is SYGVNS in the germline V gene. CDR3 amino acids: CASNQVYNSPLHF. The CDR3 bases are TGTGCCAGCAATCAGGTGTATAATTCACCCCTCCACTTT. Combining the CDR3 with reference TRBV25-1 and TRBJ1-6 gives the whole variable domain EADIYQTPRYLVIGTGKKITLECSQTMGHDKMYWYQQDPGMELHLIHYSYGVNSTEKGDLSSESTVSRIRTEHFPLTLESARPSHTSQYLCASNQVYNSPLHFGNGTRLTVT.

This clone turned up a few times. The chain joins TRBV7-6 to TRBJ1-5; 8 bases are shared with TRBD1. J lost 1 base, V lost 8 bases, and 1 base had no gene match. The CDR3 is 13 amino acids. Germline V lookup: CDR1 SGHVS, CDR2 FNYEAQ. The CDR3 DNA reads TGTGCCAGCCGACAGGGGAGCAATCAGCCCCAGCATTTT. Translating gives CASRQGSNQPQHF. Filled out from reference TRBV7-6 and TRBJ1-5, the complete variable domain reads GAGVSQSPRYKVTKRGQDVALRCDPISGHVSLYWYRQALGQGPEFLTYFNYEAQQDKSGLPNDRFSAERPEGSISTLTIQRTEQRDSAMYRCASRQGSNQPQHFGDGTRLSIL.

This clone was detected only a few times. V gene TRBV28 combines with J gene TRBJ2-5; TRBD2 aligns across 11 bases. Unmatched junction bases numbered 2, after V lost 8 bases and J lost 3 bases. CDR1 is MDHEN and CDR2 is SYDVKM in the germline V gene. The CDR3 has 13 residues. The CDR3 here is CASEGLAEETQYF. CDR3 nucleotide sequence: TGTGCCAGCGAGGGACTAGCGGAAGAGACCCAGTACTTC.

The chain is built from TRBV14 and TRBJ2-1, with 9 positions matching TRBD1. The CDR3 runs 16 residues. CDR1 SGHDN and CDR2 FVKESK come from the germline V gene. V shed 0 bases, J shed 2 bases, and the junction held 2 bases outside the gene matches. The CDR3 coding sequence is TGTGCCAGCAGCCAAGAGGGACAGGGCCCCTACAATGAGCAGTTCTTC. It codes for CASSQEGQGPYNEQFF.

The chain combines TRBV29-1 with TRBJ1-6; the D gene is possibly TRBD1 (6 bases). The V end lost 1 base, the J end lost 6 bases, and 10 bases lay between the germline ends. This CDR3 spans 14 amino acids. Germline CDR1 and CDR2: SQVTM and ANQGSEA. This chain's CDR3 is CSVEAQGSNSPLHF. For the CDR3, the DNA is TGCAGCGTTGAAGCTCAGGGGAGTAATTCACCCCTCCACTTT.

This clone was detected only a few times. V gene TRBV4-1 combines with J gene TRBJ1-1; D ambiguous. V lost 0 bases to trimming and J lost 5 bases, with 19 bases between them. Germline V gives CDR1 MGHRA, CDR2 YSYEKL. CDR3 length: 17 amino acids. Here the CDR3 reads CASSQDLGRAGGTEAFF. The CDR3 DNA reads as TGCGCCAGCAGCCAAGATCTGGGGAGGGCGGGAGGGACTGAAGCTTTCTTT.

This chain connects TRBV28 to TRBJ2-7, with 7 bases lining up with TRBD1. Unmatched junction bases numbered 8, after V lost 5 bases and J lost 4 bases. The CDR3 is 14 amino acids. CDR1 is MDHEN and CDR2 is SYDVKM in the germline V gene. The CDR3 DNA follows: TGTGCCAGCAGTCCCGCCAGGGGGAAGTACGAGCAGTACTTC. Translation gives CASSPARGKYEQYF.

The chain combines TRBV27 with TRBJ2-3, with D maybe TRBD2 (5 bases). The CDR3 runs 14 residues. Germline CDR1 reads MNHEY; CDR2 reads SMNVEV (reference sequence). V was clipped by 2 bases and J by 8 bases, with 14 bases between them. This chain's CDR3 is CASSLKTQSGTQYF. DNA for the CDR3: TGTGCCAGCAGTTTAAAGACCCAAAGCGGTACGCAGTATTTT.